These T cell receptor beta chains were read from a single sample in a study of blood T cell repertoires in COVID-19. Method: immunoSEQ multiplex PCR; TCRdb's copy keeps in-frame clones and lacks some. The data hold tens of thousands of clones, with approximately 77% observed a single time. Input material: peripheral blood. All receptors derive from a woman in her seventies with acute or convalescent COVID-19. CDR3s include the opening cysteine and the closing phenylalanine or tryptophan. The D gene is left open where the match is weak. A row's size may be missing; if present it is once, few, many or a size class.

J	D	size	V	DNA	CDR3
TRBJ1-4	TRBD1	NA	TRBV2	TGTGCCAGCAGCTCGACAGGGGGCGTTGAAAAACTGTTTTTT	CASSSTGGVEKLFF
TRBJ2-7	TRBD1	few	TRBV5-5	TGTGCCAGCAGCCTACAGGGGTGGACCTACGAGCAGTACTTC	CASSLQGWTYEQYF
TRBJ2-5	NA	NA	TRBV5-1	TGCGCCAGCAGCTTGGCTAGCCACTGGAACCAAGAGACCCAGTACTTC	CASSLASHWNQETQYF
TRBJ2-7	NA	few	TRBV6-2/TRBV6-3	TGTGCCAGCAGCCCGGGTCGGAGCCTATCCTACGAGCAGTACTTC	CASSPGRSLSYEQYF
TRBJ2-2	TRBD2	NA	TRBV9	TGTGCCAGCAGCCCAGTCGGGGGGATCGGGGAGCTGTTTTTT	CASSPVGGIGELFF
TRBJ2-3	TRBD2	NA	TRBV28	TGTGCCAGCTCGCCATCGGGACTAGCGGCAGATACGCAGTATTTT	CASSPSGLAADTQYF
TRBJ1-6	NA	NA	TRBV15	TGTGCCACCAGCAGAGGGACCGGGAATAATTCACCCCTCCACTTT	CATSRGTGNNSPLHF
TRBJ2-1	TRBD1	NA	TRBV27	TGTGCCAGCAGTTTAGGACAGGTCCCCTACAATGAGCAGTTCTTC	CASSLGQVPYNEQFF
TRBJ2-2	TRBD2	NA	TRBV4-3	TGCGCCAGCAGCCCTAATAGCGGGAGGGCCGCCGGGGAGCTGTTTTTT	CASSPNSGRAAGELFF
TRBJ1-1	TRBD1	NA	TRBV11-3	TGTGCCAGCAGCTTAGTGACAGGGGGCATCTTGAACACTGAAGCTTTCTTT	CASSLVTGGILNTEAFF
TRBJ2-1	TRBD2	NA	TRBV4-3	TGCGCCAGCAGCCAGGGACTAGCGGGAGCGCGCGAGCAGTTCTTC	CASSQGLAGAREQFF
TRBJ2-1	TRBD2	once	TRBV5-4	TGTGCCAGCAGCGCTGGGGGACTAGCGGATTACAATGAGCAGTTCTTC	CASSAGGLADYNEQFF
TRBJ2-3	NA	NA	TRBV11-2	TGTGCCAGCAGCTTCGCCATCGGGGGAAGGACAGATACGCAGTATTTT	CASSFAIGGRTDTQYF
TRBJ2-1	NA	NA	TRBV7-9	TGTGCCAGCAGCTTCGCGGGGCCCTACAATGAGCAGTTCTTC	CASSFAGPYNEQFF
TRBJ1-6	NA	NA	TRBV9	TGTGCCAGCAGCCCCCCCGGGGACTCGATAAATTCACCCCTCCACTTT	CASSPPGDSINSPLHF
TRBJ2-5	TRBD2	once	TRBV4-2	TGTGCCAGCAGCCACGCACCCCTAGGGGCGGGAGCGGGAGAGACCCAGTACTTC	CASSHAPLGAGAGETQYF
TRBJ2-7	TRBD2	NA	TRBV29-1	TGCAGCGTTGAAGTGGGCGGGAGGAGGTACGAGCAGTACTTC	CSVEVGGRRYEQYF
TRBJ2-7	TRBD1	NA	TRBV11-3	TGTGCCAGCAGCCTAACAGGGGTCCACGAGCAGTACTTC	CASSLTGVHEQYF
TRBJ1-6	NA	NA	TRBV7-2	TGTGCCAGCAGCCGGGACAAGGAGAGCAGGGCCCTCCACTTT	CASSRDKESRALHF
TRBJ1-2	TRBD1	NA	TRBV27	TGTGCCAGCAGTCCCATACTCCGACAGGGAAGGTCGCACGGCTACACCTTC	CASSPILRQGRSHGYTF
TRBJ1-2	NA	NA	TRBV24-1	TGTGCCACCAGTGACCCGGGGTCGGACTATGGCTACACCTTC	CATSDPGSDYGYTF
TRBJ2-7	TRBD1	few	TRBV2	TGTGCCAGCAGTATAACCCAGGGGGCCGTAAATTTC	CASSITQGAVNF
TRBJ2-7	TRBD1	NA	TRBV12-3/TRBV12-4	TGTGCCAGCAGTATAACAGGGGTAGGGGAGCAGTACTTC	CASSITGVGEQYF
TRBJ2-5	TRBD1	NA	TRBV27	TGTGCCAGCAGCCAAGGGGGCGGCTGGTGGGAAGAGACCCAGTACTTC	CASSQGGGWWEETQYF
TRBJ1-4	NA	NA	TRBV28	TGTGCCAGCAGCACAGGTCGGGGGGGCGTTAATGAAAAACTGTTTTTT	CASSTGRGGVNEKLFF
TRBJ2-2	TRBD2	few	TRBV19	TGTGCCAGCCATTGGGGACTAGCGGCGGACACCGGGGAGCTGTTTTTT	CASHWGLAADTGELFF
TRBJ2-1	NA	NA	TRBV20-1	TGCAGTGCTAGTACACACAGGGACAATGAGCAGTTCTTC	CSASTHRDNEQFF
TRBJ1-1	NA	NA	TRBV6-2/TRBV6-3	TGTGCCAGCAGTTACTCGGGGAGCGTGAACACTGAAGCTTTCTTT	CASSYSGSVNTEAFF
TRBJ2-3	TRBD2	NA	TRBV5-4	TGTGCCAGCAGCTGGGGACTAGCGGAAGATACGCAGTATTTT	CASSWGLAEDTQYF
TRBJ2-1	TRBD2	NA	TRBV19	TGTGCCAGTAGTTTTAGACTAGCGGTGAGCTCCTACAATGAGCAGTTCTTC	CASSFRLAVSSYNEQFF
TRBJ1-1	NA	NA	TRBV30	TGTGCCTGGAGTGGGCGGATTCCGAACACTGAAGCTTTCTTT	CAWSGRIPNTEAFF
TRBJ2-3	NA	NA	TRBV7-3	TGTGCCAGCAGCCCTAGGGGGATTCCCACAGATACGCAGTATTTT	CASSPRGIPTDTQYF
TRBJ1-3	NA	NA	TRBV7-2	TGTGCCAGCAGCTTAACAACAGGGATAGGAGGAAACACCATATATTTT	CASSLTTGIGGNTIYF
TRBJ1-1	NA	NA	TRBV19	TGTGCCAGTACCACCCGCGCCAGGGTGAACACTGAAGCTTTCTTT	CASTTRARVNTEAFF
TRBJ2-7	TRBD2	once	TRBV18	TGTGCCAGCTCACTTACTAGCGGGAGAGTCCCTCGCGAGCAGTACTTC	CASSLTSGRVPREQYF
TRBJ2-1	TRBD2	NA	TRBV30	TGTGCCTGGAGTGTTGGACTAGCGGGAGCTGGAGGGGAGCAGTTCTTC	CAWSVGLAGAGGEQFF
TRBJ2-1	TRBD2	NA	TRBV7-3	TGTGCCAGCAGCTTAAGCGGGAGCTCCTACAATGAGCAGTTCTTC	CASSLSGSSYNEQFF
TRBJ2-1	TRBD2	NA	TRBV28	TGTGCCAGCAGTCTAGCGGACGGTAGATTGGAGGAGCAGTTCTTC	CASSLADGRLEEQFF
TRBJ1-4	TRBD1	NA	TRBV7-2	TGTGCCAGCAGCCCGGACAGGTACAATGAAAAACTGTTTTTT	CASSPDRYNEKLFF
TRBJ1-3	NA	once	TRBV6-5	TGTGCCAGCAGTCCCCACGGGAATTCTGGAAACACCATATATTTT	CASSPHGNSGNTIYF
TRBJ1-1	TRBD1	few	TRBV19	TGTGCCAGTACCTCGGGCAGGGGGCCTAATACTGAAGCTTTCTTT	CASTSGRGPNTEAFF
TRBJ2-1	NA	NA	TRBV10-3	TGTGCCATCAGTGAACAGGGTACTGAGCAGTTCTTC	CAISEQGTEQFF
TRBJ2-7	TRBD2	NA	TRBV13	TGTGCCAGCAGCTTAGGAGGGAGGGTGTACGAGCAGTACTTC	CASSLGGRVYEQYF
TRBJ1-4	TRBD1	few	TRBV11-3	TGTGCCAGCAGCTTAGGGGGGATGAGGGGGCGTAGTGAAAAACTGTTTTTT	CASSLGGMRGRSEKLFF
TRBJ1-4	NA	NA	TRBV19	TGTGCCAGTAAACTTCGGGTTGCAACTAATGAAAAACTGTTTTTT	CASKLRVATNEKLFF
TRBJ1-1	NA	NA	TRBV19	TGTGCCAGTAGTTCTCTTGGGCCGACTGAAGCTTTCTTT	CASSSLGPTEAFF
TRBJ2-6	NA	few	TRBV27	TGTGCCAGCAGTCCCCCCCTGACAGCGTCTGGGGCCAACGTCCTGACTTTC	CASSPPLTASGANVLTF
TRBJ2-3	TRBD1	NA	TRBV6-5	TGTGCCAGCAGCCGCGGACAGGGGGGAACAGATACGCAGTATTTT	CASSRGQGGTDTQYF
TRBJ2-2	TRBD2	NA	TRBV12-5	TGTGCTAGTGGTTTGGCAACGGGACTAGCGGCGAACACCGGGGAGCTGTTTTTT	CASGLATGLAANTGELFF
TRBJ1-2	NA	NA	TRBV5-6	TGTGCCAGCAGCTATGGGAGAGGGTATGGCTACACCTTC	CASSYGRGYGYTF
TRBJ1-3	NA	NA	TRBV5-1	TGCGCCAGCAGCTTGCTGGGAAACACCATATATTTT	CASSLLGNTIYF
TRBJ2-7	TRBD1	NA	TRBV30	TGTGCCTGGAGTGTTTCAATCAGGGGGCACGAGCAGTACTTC	CAWSVSIRGHEQYF
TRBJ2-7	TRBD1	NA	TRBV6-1	TGTGCCAGCAGTGATGGGGACAGCTACGAGCAGTACTTC	CASSDGDSYEQYF
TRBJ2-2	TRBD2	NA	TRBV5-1	TGCGCCAGCAGCGCTGGGACTAGCGCAGCGAACACCGGGGAGCTGTTTTTT	CASSAGTSAANTGELFF
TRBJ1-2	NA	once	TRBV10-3	TGTGCCATCAGTGAGGGGGCAGGGCAATATGGCTACACCTTC	CAISEGAGQYGYTF
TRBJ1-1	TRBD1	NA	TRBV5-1	TGCGCCAGCAGTTCGACAGGGGGCGGGAACACTGAAGCTTTCTTT	CASSSTGGGNTEAFF
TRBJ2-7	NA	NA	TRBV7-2	TGTGCCAGCAGCTTATCTGTAGCGACCTCCTACGAGCAGTACTTC	CASSLSVATSYEQYF
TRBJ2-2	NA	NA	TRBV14	TGTGCCAGCAGCCCCGCCAGGGGCGGGGAGCTGTTTTTT	CASSPARGGELFF